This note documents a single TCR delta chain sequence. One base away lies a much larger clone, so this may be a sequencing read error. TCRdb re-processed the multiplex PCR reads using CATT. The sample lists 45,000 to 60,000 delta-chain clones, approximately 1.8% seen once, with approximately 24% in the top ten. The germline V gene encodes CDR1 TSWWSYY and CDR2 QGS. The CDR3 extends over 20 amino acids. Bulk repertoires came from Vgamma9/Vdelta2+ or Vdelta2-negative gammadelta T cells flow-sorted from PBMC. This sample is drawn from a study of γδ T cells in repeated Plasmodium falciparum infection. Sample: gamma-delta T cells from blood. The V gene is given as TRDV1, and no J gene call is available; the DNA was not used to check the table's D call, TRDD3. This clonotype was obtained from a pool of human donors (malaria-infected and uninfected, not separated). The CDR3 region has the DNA TGTGCTCTTGGAGGGGGTCTTTGTTTCTGGGGGATACCCCGGGGCGATAAACTCATCTTC. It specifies CALGGGLCFWGIPRGDKLIF.